The 16 T cell receptor beta chains below come from one sample, sequenced in a study of post-analysis software for immune sequencing data. Their antigens are not known. Unique molecular identifiers tagged the TCR beta cDNA libraries. In TCRdb, the PCR reads were re-called with MiXCR into one record per CDR3 protein. The top ten clones hold about 6% of a sample with roughly 540,000 distinct CDR3 sequences, less than 40% of them seen once. Notes on the study in general: TRBV5-6, TRBV5-1 and TRBV20-1 were among roughly five TRBV segments more frequent in patients than controls.

The specimen sequenced was blood. These receptors were taken from a girl under 18 with multiple sclerosis.

This chain joins TRBV5-5 and TRBJ1-1, with 7 bases fitting TRBD1. This CDR3 region has 15 residues. Per germline, CDR1 SGHKS and CDR2 YYEKEE (reference sequence). With 1 base clipped from V and 4 bases from J, the junction kept 7 bases outside the gene matches. CDR3 coding DNA: TGTGCCAGCAGCTTGAGGAGGCAGGGGGGCACTGAAGCTTTCTTT. Residues: CASSLRRQGGTEAFF.

As DNA, the CDR3 is TGCAGTGCTAGAGATGGGGTTAATAGCAATCAGCCCCAGCATTTT. Amino acids: CSARDGVNSNQPQHF. V gene TRBV20-1 combines with J gene TRBJ1-5; D is unclear. Per the germline V gene, CDR1 is DFQATT and CDR2 is SNEGSKA (reference sequence). CDR3 length: 15 amino acids. V lost 0 bases, J lost 0 bases, and 9 bases lay in between.

This chain uses TRBV7-6 with TRBJ2-3; D perhaps matches TRBD1 (6 bases). The last part of the DNA fits TRBJ1-5 better; the J call may be wrong. There are 15 residues in the CDR3. CDR1 SGHVS and CDR2 FNYEAQ come from the germline V gene. The CDR3 spells CASSPLRGGTDTQHF. The CDR3 coding sequence is TGTGCCAGCAGCCCTCTCAGGGGTGGCACAGATACGCAGCATTTT.

This sequence joins TRBV4-1 and TRBJ2-1; D possibly corresponds to TRBD1 (6 bases). CDR3 length: 15 amino acids. The ends were cut back, 7 bases at V and 5 bases at J, with 18 bases in the middle. The V gene's germline CDR1 is MGHRA and CDR2 YSYEKL. The DNA for the CDR3 is TGCGCCAGCACCCGTCCCGGGACAAAGAACAATGAGCAGTTCTTC. Its protein product is CASTRPGTKNNEQFF.

There are many counts of this clonotype. This chain links TRBV27 with TRBJ1-2; 11 bases map to TRBD1. V lost 3 bases and J lost 3; bases outside the gene matches: 3. Germline CDR1 reads MNHEY; CDR2 reads SMNVEV (reference sequence). This CDR3 comprises 15 residues. The CDR3 protein is CASSLGTGGYYGYTF. The CDR3 DNA is TGTGCCAGCAGTTTGGGGACAGGGGGGTACTATGGCTACACCTTC.

The chain links TRBV20-1 to TRBJ1-2; a weak D match, TRBD1 (5 bases). The CDR3 runs 16 residues. CDR1 and CDR2 from the germline V gene are DFQATT and SNEGSKA (reference sequence). The V end was cut by 0 bases, the J end by 2 bases, with 16 bases between. Here the CDR3 DNA reads TGCAGTGCTAGAGATCCCGGGGGAAGGTCGAACTATGGCTACACCTTC. This codes for CSARDPGGRSNYGYTF.

This clonotype has only a few counts. The CDR3 reads CASSLAYETQYF. The CDR3 nucleotides are TGCGCCAGCAGCTTGGCCTACGAGACCCAGTACTTC. The chain employs TRBV5-1 and TRBJ2-5; D call uncertain. The germline gives CDR1 SGHRS, CDR2 YFSETQ. The length of the CDR3 is 12 residues. V was shortened by 0 bases and J by 5 bases, with 5 bases between the two germline ends.

This chain links TRBV5-1 with TRBJ1-2; 7 positions agree with TRBD1. The J segment lost 2 bases and the V segment lost 5 bases, leaving 6 bases of the junction unmatched. This CDR3 has 14 residues. CDR1 and CDR2 from the germline V gene are SGHRS and YFSETQ. The CDR3 region has the DNA TGCGCCAGCAGGTATAGGACAGGCAACTATGGCTACACCTTC. Encoded protein: CASRYRTGNYGYTF. The full variable domain, its missing parts supplied by reference TRBV5-1 and TRBJ1-2, is KAGVTQTPRYLIKTRGQQVTLSCSPISGHRSVSWYQQTPGQGLQFLFEYFSETQRNKGNFPGRFSGRQFSNSRSEMNVSTLELGDSALYLCASRYRTGNYGYTFGSGTRLTVV.

V is TRBV20-1 and J is TRBJ2-1; D is uncertain. The V gene's germline CDR1 is DFQATT and CDR2 SNEGSKA (reference sequence). Trimming removed 4 bases from V and 3 bases from J, with 10 bases in between. There are 13 residues in the CDR3. CDR3 DNA: TGCAGTGCTAACCCTACCTTCTACAATGAGCAGTTCTTC. Residues: CSANPTFYNEQFF.

This clonotype has a handful of counts. This sequence joins TRBV4-1 and TRBJ2-4; TRBD2 agrees at 7 bases. The J call may be incorrect, as the DNA end agrees better with TRBJ2-7. This CDR3 is 16 amino acids long. Germline V lookup: CDR1 MGHRA, CDR2 YSYEKL. CDR3 in DNA: TGCGCCAGCAGCCAGGCCGACGCGCGGGGGTTGCACGAGCAGTACTTC. Translation gives CASSQADARGLHEQYF.

This chain joins TRBV24-1 and TRBJ2-1; 11 positions agree with TRBD2. Germline trimming cut 5 bases from V and 5 bases from J; bases unmatched to any gene: 7. Germline CDR1 KGHDR, CDR2 SFDVKD. There are 16 residues in the CDR3. The CDR3 sequence: CATSGRLAGGDNEQFF. CDR3 in DNA: TGTGCCACCAGTGGCCGTCTAGCGGGGGGAGACAATGAGCAGTTCTTC.

At least ten counts were recorded for this clonotype. The genes are TRBV20-1 and TRBJ2-4, with TRBD2 matching 11 bases. The CDR3 has 17 residues. The V and J ends lost 0 bases and 2 bases, in that order; junction bases with no gene match: 6. Germline CDR1 DFQATT, CDR2 SNEGSKA (reference sequence). CDR3 region: CSARDLRLAGTKNIQYF. Here the CDR3 DNA reads TGCAGTGCTAGAGATCTGCGACTAGCGGGGACCAAAAACATTCAGTACTTC.

This clonotype was picked up one time. The chain uses TRBV29-1 and TRBJ2-7; D possibly corresponds to TRBD1 (7 bases). There are 13 residues in the CDR3. The germline gives CDR1 SQVTM, CDR2 ANQGSEA. The V and J ends lost 7 bases and 6 bases respectively, with 19 bases between them. As DNA, the CDR3 is TGCAGCGCCATCAGGGGGGAATCGCCCGAGCAGTACTTC. It encodes CSAIRGESPEQYF.

This clonotype was picked up a small number of times. The J gene is TRBJ2-6, the V gene TRBV28; the match to TRBD1 covers 9 bases. V was clipped by 3 bases and J by 0 bases; unmatched bases: 6. The CDR3 spans 18 residues. Germline V gene data show CDR1 as MDHEN and CDR2 as SYDVKM. CDR3 residues: CASSFDRGEISGANVLTF. The CDR3 DNA reads as TGTGCCAGCAGTTTTGACAGGGGGGAAATCTCTGGGGCCAACGTCCTGACTTTC.

The chain employs TRBV28 and TRBJ1-2; D might be TRBD1 (6 bases). Germline V lookup: CDR1 MDHEN, CDR2 SYDVKM. The CDR3 sequence is 15 residues long. V dropped 5 bases and J dropped 4 bases, with 17 bases sitting between them. CDR3 in DNA: TGTGCCAGCAGTCCCGCAGGGGTCGGTGGCTATGGCTACACCTTC. Translated, it gives CASSPAGVGGYGYTF.

The count of this clonotype is one. The J gene is TRBJ1-2, the V gene TRBV27, with D unclear. Trimming pared 3 bases from V and 2 bases from J, leaving 10 bases between. The CDR3 totals 14 residues. From germline, CDR1 is MNHEY and CDR2 SMNVEV (reference sequence). The CDR3 is CASSFRGANYGYTF. The CDR3 DNA follows: TGTGCCAGCAGTTTCCGTGGAGCAAACTATGGCTACACCTTC.